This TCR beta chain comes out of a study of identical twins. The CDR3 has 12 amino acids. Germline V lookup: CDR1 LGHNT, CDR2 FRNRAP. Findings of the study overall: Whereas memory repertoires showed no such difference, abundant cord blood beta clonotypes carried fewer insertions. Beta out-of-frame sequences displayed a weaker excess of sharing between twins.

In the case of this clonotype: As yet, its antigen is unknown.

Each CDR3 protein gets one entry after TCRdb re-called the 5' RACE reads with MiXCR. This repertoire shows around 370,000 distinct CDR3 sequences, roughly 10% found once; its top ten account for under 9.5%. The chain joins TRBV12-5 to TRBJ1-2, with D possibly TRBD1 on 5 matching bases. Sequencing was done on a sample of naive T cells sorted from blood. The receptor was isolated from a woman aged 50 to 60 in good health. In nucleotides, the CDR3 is TGTGCCCGGCGGGGCGCCGGCTATGGCTACACCTTC. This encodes CARRGAGYGYTF.